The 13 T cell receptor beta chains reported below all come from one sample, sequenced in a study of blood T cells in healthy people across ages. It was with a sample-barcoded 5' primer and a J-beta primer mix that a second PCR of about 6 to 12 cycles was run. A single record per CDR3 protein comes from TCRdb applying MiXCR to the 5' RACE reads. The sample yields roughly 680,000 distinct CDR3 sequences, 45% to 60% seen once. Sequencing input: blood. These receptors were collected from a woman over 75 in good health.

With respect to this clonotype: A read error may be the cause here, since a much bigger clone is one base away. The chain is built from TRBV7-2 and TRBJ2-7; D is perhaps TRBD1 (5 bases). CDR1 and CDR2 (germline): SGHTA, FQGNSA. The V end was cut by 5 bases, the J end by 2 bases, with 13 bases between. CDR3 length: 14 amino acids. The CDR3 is CASSVDSFTYEQYF. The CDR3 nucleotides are TGTGCCAGCAGCGTAGACAGTTTTACCTACGAGCAGTACTTC.

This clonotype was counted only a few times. CDR3 DNA: TGTGCCAGCAGCGATCGGACGGAAAACACTGAAGCTTTCTTT. Translated: CASSDRTENTEAFF. The rearrangement uses TRBV25-1 and TRBJ1-1; D remains unclear. Germline loops: CDR1 MGHDK, CDR2 SYGVNS. V lost 6 bases and J lost 2, with 13 bases in between. CDR3 length equals 14 residues.

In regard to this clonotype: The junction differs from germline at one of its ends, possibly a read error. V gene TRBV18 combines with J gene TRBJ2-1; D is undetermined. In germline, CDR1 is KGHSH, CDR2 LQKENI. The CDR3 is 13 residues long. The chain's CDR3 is CASLPAGYNEQFF. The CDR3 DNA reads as TGTGCCAGCTTACCAGCAGGTTACAATGAGCAGTTCTTC.

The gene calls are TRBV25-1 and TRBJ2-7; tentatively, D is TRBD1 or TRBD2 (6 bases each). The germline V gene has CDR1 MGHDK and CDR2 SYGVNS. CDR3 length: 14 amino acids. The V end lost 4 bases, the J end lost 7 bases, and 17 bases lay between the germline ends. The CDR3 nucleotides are TGTGCCAGCAGTGGGAGTACAGGGAGGTGGGAGCAGTACTTC. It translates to CASSGSTGRWEQYF.

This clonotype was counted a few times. The CDR3 region is CASSLGRQGGQPQHF. In DNA form, the CDR3 reads TGTGCCAGCAGCTTAGGGCGGCAGGGTGGCCAGCCCCAGCATTTT. The rearrangement uses TRBV7-2 and TRBJ1-5, with D possibly being TRBD1 (5 bases). CDR3 length: 15 residues. The V gene's germline CDR1 is SGHTA and CDR2 FQGNSA. V lost 1 base, J lost 7 bases, and 14 bases lay in between.

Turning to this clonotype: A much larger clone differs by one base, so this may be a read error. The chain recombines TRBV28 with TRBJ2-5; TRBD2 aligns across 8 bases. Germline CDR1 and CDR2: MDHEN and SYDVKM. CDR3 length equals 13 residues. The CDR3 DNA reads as TGTGTCAGTTTAGCGGGACCTCAAGAGACCCAGTACTTC. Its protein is CVSLAGPQETQYF.

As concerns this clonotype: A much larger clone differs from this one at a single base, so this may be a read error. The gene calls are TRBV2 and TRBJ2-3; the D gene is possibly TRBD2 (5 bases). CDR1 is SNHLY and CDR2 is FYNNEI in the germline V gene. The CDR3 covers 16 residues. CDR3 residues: CVSSYGLAPSTDTQYF. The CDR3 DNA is TGTGTCAGCAGTTATGGACTGGCCCCTAGCACAGATACGCAGTATTTT.

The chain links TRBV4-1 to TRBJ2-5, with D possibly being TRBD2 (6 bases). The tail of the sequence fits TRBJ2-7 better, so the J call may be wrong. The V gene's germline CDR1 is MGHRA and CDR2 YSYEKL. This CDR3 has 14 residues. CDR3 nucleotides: TGCGCCAGCAGCCAAGTTGCAGGACTATACGAGCAGTACTTC. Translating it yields CASSQVAGLYEQYF.

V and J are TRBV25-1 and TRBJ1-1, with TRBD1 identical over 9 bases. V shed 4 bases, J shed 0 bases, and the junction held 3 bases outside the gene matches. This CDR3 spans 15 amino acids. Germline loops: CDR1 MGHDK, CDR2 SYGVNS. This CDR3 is CASSGRQGVNTEAFF. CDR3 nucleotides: TGTGCCAGCAGTGGTCGACAGGGGGTGAACACTGAAGCTTTCTTT.

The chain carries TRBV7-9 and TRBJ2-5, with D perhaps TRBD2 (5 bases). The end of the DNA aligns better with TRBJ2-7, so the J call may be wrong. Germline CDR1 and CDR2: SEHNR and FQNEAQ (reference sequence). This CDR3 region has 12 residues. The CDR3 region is CASSLMRAEQYF. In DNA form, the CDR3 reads TGTGCCAGCAGCTTAATGAGGGCCGAGCAGTACTTC.

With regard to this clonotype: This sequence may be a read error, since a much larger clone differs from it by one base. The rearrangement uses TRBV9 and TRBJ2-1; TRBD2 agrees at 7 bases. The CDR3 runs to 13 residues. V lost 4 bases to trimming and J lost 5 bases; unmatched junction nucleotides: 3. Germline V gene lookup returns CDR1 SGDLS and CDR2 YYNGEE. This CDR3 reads CASSIAGHNEQFF. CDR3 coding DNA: TGTGCCAGCAGCATAGCGGGTCACAATGAGCAGTTCTTC.

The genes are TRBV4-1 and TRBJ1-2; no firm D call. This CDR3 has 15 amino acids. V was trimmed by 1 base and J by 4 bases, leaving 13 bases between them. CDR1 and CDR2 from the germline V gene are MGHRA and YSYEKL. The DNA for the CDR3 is TGCGCCAGCAGCCAAGGGAGAGATGTAGGCTATGGCTACACCTTC. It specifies CASSQGRDVGYGYTF.

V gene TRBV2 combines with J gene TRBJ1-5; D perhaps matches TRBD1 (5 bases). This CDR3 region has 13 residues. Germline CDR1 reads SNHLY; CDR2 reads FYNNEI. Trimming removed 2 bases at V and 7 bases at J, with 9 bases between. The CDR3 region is CASSEQGMQPQHF. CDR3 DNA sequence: TGTGCCAGCAGTGAACAGGGTATGCAGCCCCAGCATTTT.